This TCR beta chain was profiled in a study of shared clonotypes between healthy human individuals. Profiling relied on immunoSEQ multiplex PCR, and the TCRdb table lists in-frame clones only, not all of them. The sample lists 740,000 or so clones, more than 70% seen once, with roughly 1.9% in the top ten. This CDR3 region has 13 residues. The germline gives CDR1 SGHRS, CDR2 YFSETQ. V lost 0 bases to trimming and J lost 5 bases, with 8 bases between them. Study-wide results and caveats: Generally, estimated richness proved larger in naive subsets than it did in memory subsets. It was only blood that was sampled, and tissue repertoires likely differ.

The healthy adult donors were HIV-negative and reported no recent acute infections or vaccinations. As regards this clone: What it binds is not known.

V usage is TRBV5-1 and J usage is TRBJ2-5, with D uncertain. This receptor was identified in a woman aged 25-40 years in good health. The sequenced sample was memory CD4+ T cells sorted from blood. The subset denotes: CD45RA-negative fraction. The CDR3 here is CASSLVVQETQYF. The CDR3 DNA is TGCGCCAGCAGCTTGGTTGTCCAGGAGACCCAGTACTTC.